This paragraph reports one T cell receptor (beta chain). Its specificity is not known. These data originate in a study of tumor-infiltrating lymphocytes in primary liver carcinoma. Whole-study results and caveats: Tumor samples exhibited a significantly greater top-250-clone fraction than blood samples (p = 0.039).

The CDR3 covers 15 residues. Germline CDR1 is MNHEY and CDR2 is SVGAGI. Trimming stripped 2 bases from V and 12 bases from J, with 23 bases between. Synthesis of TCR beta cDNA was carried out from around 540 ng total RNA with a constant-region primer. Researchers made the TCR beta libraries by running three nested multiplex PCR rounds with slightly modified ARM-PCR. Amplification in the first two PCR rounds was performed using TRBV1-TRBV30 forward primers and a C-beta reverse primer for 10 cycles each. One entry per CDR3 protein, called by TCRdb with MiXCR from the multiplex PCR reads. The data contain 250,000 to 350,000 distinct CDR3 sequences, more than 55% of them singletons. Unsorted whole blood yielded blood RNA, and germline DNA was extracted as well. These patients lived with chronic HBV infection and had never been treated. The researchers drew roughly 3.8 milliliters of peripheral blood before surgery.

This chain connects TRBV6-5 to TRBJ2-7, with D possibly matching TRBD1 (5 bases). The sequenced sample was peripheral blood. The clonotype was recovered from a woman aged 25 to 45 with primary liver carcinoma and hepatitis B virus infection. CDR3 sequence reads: CASSYKDSSSYKLYF. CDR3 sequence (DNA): TGTGCCAGCAGTTACAAAGACAGCAGCTCCTACAAGCTGTACTTC.